This TCR beta chain was sequenced for a study of blood T cell repertoires in COVID-19 (dated by TCRdb to 2018 to 2021). Study-wide context: The collaborator samples originated in the United States, Italy and Spain and spanned the acute and convalescent phases of COVID-19. HLA class I and class II types, where available, came from metadata supplied by the sample provider rather than from assay-based typing. The prospective study material was composed of cDNA or gDNA derived from T cells, B-cell-depleted T cells, or PBMCs. A freely available public database, intended as a resource for researchers studying the immune response to SARS-CoV-2, is where the repertoires were released. The dataset comprised deeply sampled blood TCRbeta repertoires from subjects exposed to, actively infected with, or recovered from COVID-19. A de-identified subject ID, COVID-19 status, age in years and sex were almost always included in the sample metadata. Samples were obtained from the ongoing ImmuneRACE study (first 160 participants) and from approximately 1,200 subjects provided by 6 global collaborators. Broader findings and caveats from the paper: The amount of clinical and demographic metadata varied by source and participant and was provided uncurated.

In this sample, this clone turned up once. Its target antigen remains unknown. No base-level quality is on record; no much larger clone is a single base apart. TCRbeta CDR3 regions were amplified from genomic DNA using the immunoSEQ Assay, a bias-controlled multiplex PCR. The study's processing was this. The number of nucleated cells in each sample was estimated from the amplification of reference gene primers within the assay. Sequence reads were collapsed and filtered to measure the absolute abundance of every unique TCRbeta CDR3 rearrangement. For each sample, productive Simpson clonality was calculated as the square root of Simpson's diversity index over productive rearrangements. Drawn from immuneACCESS, this table holds only the in-frame rearrangements with V and J called that TCRdb kept. Clones are partly lost; checked studies trace under half to an unresolved V gene and leave the rest unexplained. The V and J calls and clone size were taken over from that table, and D and trimming were inferred from the DNA. The sample table records nearly 250,000 clones; about 82% of these occur just once. The ten largest clonotypes hold more than 2% of the sample.

The CDR3 starts with the cysteine, ends with the phenylalanine, and has 15 residues. The kept DNA is CDR3 alone, 45 bases in frame from the first base. As encoded in the germline V gene, CDR1 is SNHLY while CDR2 is FYNNEI. V and J are trimmed by 6 bases and 4 bases, and the gene matches miss 11 bases of the junction. Participants in the prospective study were enrolled through a virtual design, were aged roughly 18 to 90 years, and lived in approximately 25 United States geographic areas. To assign participants to cohorts, the prospective study relied on clinical history that participants themselves reported in a screening survey and a study questionnaire. Recovered participants in ImmuneRACE Cohort 3 were defined as having two consecutive negative NP/OP PCR tests, clearance from a healthcare professional, or resolution of symptoms. In the prospective study, whole blood, serum and a nasopharyngeal or oropharyngeal swab were collected from each participant by mobile phlebotomists. Prospective study participants could optionally give additional blood draws and questionnaires over an approximately 2-month period. Before DNA extraction, prospective study blood samples were shipped either frozen or at room temperature.

Recombination linked TRBV2 to TRBJ1-1; TRBD1 aligns with 7 central bases. Sequencing input: PBMCs or T cells enriched from blood (not recorded which). The TCR comes from a woman in her forties or fifties who had recovered from COVID-19. The nucleotides read TGTGCCAGCAGATCGATCGCAGGGGGTGGCACTGAAGCTTTCTTT. Its amino acids are CASRSIAGGGTEAFF.